Shown below are 24 T cell receptor beta chains from a single sample sequenced in a study of T cell changes during pregnancy in multiple sclerosis (dated by TCRdb to the late 2010s). Libraries came from the immunoSEQ multiplex PCR assay. Held by TCRdb, this immuneACCESS table contains in-frame sequences only and omits some clones. Under half of the omission traces to an unresolved V gene where checked; the cause of the rest is unknown. The sample contains about 54,000 clones, about 91% of them found a single time. The top ten clones comprise roughly 1.2% of the sample. This sample comprised peripheral blood, obtained after pregnancy. These receptors were obtained from a female donor in good health, enrolled as a control in a pregnancy study.

The gene calls are TRBV7-2 and TRBJ1-6; D might be TRBD1 (5 bases). The CDR3 is 14 residues long. Germline V gene data show CDR1 as SGHTA and CDR2 as FQGNSA. Trimming shortened V by 5 bases and J by 8 bases, and 13 bases separated the two germline ends. CDR3 in amino acids: CASSPGVRDSPLHF. In nucleotides, the CDR3 is TGTGCCAGCAGCCCGGGGGTCAGAGATTCACCCCTCCACTTT.

The chain recombines TRBV11-2 with TRBJ2-3; 7 bases agree with TRBD2. The CDR3 is 16 residues long. Germline CDR1 and CDR2: SGHAT and FQNNGV. Unmatched junction bases numbered 9, after V lost 5 bases and J lost 1 base. The CDR3 DNA sequence: TGTGCCAGCAGCCCAGAAGCGGGATTAGGCACAGATACGCAGTATTTT. It codes for CASSPEAGLGTDTQYF.

The chain uses TRBV5-6 and TRBJ1-4; 8 nucleotides match TRBD1. CDR3 length: 16 amino acids. With 3 bases clipped from V and 8 bases from J, the junction kept 12 bases outside the gene matches. Per germline, CDR1 SGHDT and CDR2 YYEEEE. The CDR3 loop is CASSSTKQGVGEKLFF. CDR3 in DNA: TGTGCCAGCAGCTCCACCAAACAGGGGGTAGGCGAAAAACTGTTTTTT.

The chain combines TRBV18 with TRBJ1-1, with TRBD1 identical over 7 bases. There are 16 residues in the CDR3. Trimming removed 0 bases from V and 2 bases from J; junction bases left unmatched: 6. CDR1 KGHSH and CDR2 LQKENI come from the germline V gene. The chain's CDR3 is CASSPPGGGKNTEAFF. CDR3 DNA sequence: TGTGCCAGCTCACCACCAGGGGGCGGGAAAAACACTGAAGCTTTCTTT. Using reference TRBV18 and TRBJ1-1 for the parts outside the CDR3, the full variable domain is NAGVMQNPRHLVRRRGQEARLRCSPMKGHSHVYWYRQLPEEGLKFMVYLQKENIIDESGMPKERFSAEFPKEGPSILRIQQVVRGDSAAYFCASSPPGGGKNTEAFFGQGTRLTVV.

This chain connects TRBV6-4 to TRBJ2-3, with 7 bases fitting TRBD1. This CDR3 spans 15 amino acids. CDR1 is MRHNA and CDR2 is SNTAGT in the germline V gene. Trimming removed 4 bases from V and 2 bases from J; junction bases left unmatched: 6. DNA of the CDR3: TGTGCCAGCAGTGTTGAGGGGACAGCCACAGATACGCAGTATTTT. Amino acid sequence: CASSVEGTATDTQYF.

The rearrangement uses TRBV27 and TRBJ1-1; TRBD1 matches at 11 bases. Germline lookup yields CDR1 MNHEY and CDR2 SMNVEV (reference sequence). The CDR3 spans 17 residues. With 1 base clipped from V and 0 bases from J, the junction kept 4 bases outside the gene matches. The CDR3 is CASSLFGTGGVNTEAFF. The CDR3 coding sequence is TGTGCCAGCAGTTTATTCGGGACAGGGGGAGTGAACACTGAAGCTTTCTTT.

The genes are TRBV6-5 and TRBJ2-3, with 7 bases that match TRBD1. Germline values: CDR1 MNHEY, CDR2 SVGAGI. The CDR3 contains 15 residues. V was clipped by 0 bases and J by 2 bases; unmatched bases: 2. Here the CDR3 reads CASSYSGQDTDTQYF. DNA of the CDR3: TGTGCCAGCAGTTACTCCGGACAGGACACAGATACGCAGTATTTT.

V is TRBV6-6 and J is TRBJ1-2; 10 bases align to TRBD1. This CDR3 comprises 14 residues. CDR1 and CDR2 (germline): MNHNY, SVGAGI (reference sequence). V was clipped by 7 bases and J by 3 bases; unmatched bases: 5. CDR3 bases: TGTGCCAGCATGGGGACAGGGGAACACTATGGCTACACCTTC. It specifies CASMGTGEHYGYTF.

Only one count was recorded for this clone. V usage is TRBV19 and J usage is TRBJ1-1; TRBD1 might be the D (5 bases). The V end was cut by 6 bases, the J end by 1 base, with 12 bases between. The germline V gene encodes CDR1 LNHDA and CDR2 SQIVND (reference sequence). The CDR3 has 14 residues. The CDR3: CASSLQEANTEAFF. CDR3 nucleotides: TGTGCCAGTAGCCTACAGGAAGCGAACACTGAAGCTTTCTTT.

The gene calls are TRBV2 and TRBJ2-7; TRBD1 matches 8 bases. CDR1 is SNHLY and CDR2 is FYNNEI in the germline V gene. Germline trimming cut 4 bases from V and 6 bases from J; bases unmatched to any gene: 8. There are 14 residues in the CDR3. CDR3 loop: CASSVRGPGFEQYF. The CDR3 DNA follows: TGTGCCAGCAGTGTCAGGGGGCCCGGCTTCGAGCAGTACTTC.

The V call is TRBV11-2, the J call TRBJ1-2; 7 bases agree with TRBD1. Germline V gives CDR1 SGHAT, CDR2 FQNNGV. The length of the CDR3 is 16 residues. Unmatched junction bases numbered 12, after V lost 6 bases and J lost 2 bases. The CDR3 bases are TGTGCCAGCAGTCCAGGAGGGGCAGGGGGGAACTATGGCTACACCTTC. It yields the protein CASSPGGAGGNYGYTF. Filled out from reference TRBV11-2 and TRBJ1-2, the complete variable domain reads EAGVAQSPRYKIIEKRQSVAFWCNPISGHATLYWYQQILGQGPKLLIQFQNNGVVDDSQLPKDRFSAERLKGVDSTLKIQPAKLEDSAVYLCASSPGGAGGNYGYTFGSGTRLTVV.

This chain connects TRBV28 to TRBJ1-2; D may be TRBD1 (6 bases). V was clipped by 2 bases and J by 8 bases, with 12 bases between them. Germline assignment: CDR1 MDHEN and CDR2 SYDVKM. CDR3 length: 13 residues. The CDR3 loop is CASSLRQGYGYTF. The CDR3 nucleotides read TGTGCCAGCAGTTTAAGGCAGGGGTACGGCTACACCTTC.

The chain couples TRBV6-5 to TRBJ1-2, with 9 bases matching TRBD1. CDR1 and CDR2 (germline): MNHEY, SVGAGI. This CDR3 is built from 13 residues. Losses at the gene ends were 6 bases for V and 8 bases for J; bases not matched to a gene: 7. DNA for the CDR3: TGTGCCAGCAGGGACAGGGGCAAAGGAGGCTACACCTTC. Protein sequence: CASRDRGKGGYTF.

The chain joins TRBV5-5 to TRBJ1-1; a possible D gene is TRBD1 (5 bases). CDR3 size: 13 residues. V was trimmed by 1 base and J by 2 bases, leaving 6 bases between them. Germline V gives CDR1 SGHKS, CDR2 YYEKEE (reference sequence). The CDR3 nucleotides are TGTGCCAGCAGCTTGAGGGGAAACACTGAAGCTTTCTTT. Protein sequence: CASSLRGNTEAFF.

The genes are TRBV6-6 and TRBJ1-1; no clear D. Trimming took 3 bases from V and 6 from J, leaving 14 bases between them. Germline lookup yields CDR1 MNHNY and CDR2 SVGAGI (reference sequence). The length of the CDR3 is 14 residues. CDR3 residues: CASSYRSSGAEAFF. The CDR3 DNA is TGTGCCAGCAGTTATAGGTCCAGCGGCGCTGAAGCTTTCTTT.

CDR3 nucleotides: TGTGCCAGTAGTATACGAGGGACAGGGGGAACCCAGCCCCAGCATTTT. Its translation: CASSIRGTGGTQPQHF. The chain carries TRBV19 and TRBJ1-5; 11 bases fit TRBD1. The junction had 7 bases not matched to a gene; V was cut back by 2 bases and J by 7 bases. Germline CDR1 LNHDA, CDR2 SQIVND (reference sequence). The CDR3 sequence is 16 residues long.

V and J are TRBV4-1 and TRBJ2-1; 7 bases align to TRBD2. The CDR3 covers 18 residues. From germline, CDR1 is MGHRA and CDR2 YSYEKL. After removal of 0 bases from V and 0 bases from J, the junction contained 8 bases not matched to a gene. The CDR3 nucleotides read TGCGCCAGCAGCCAAGATGATCGAGCGGGGCCCTCCTACAATGAGCAGTTCTTC. Protein sequence: CASSQDDRAGPSYNEQFF.

This CDR3 reads CASSLDSPSTDTQYF. In DNA form, the CDR3 reads TGTGCCAGCAGCTTAGACAGCCCTAGCACAGATACGCAGTATTTT. This chain uses TRBV7-9 with TRBJ2-3; D gene uncertain. The V end was cut by 1 base, the J end by 0 bases, with 8 bases between. Germline loops: CDR1 SEHNR, CDR2 FQNEAQ (reference sequence). This CDR3 comprises 15 residues.

The chain combines TRBV5-6 with TRBJ2-6; D remains ambiguous. CDR1 is SGHDT, CDR2 YYEEEE, per germline. The V and J ends lost 3 bases and 0 bases respectively, with 10 bases between them. The CDR3 is made up of 16 amino acids. The CDR3 region is CASSSLTVSGANVLTF. In DNA form, the CDR3 reads TGTGCCAGCAGCTCGCTTACAGTCTCTGGGGCCAACGTCCTGACTTTC.

V gene TRBV11-3 combines with J gene TRBJ2-5; 8 nucleotides agree with TRBD2. Germline V lookup: CDR1 SGHNT, CDR2 YENEEA. CDR3 length: 15 amino acids. Trimming cost V 5 bases and J 5 bases; bases outside gene matches: 10. The CDR3, as DNA: TGTGCCAGCAGCCTCACGGGAGGGCCGGGCGAGACCCAGTACTTC. It codes for CASSLTGGPGETQYF. The variable domain in full, with the rest retrieved from reference TRBV11-3 and TRBJ2-5, is EAGVVQSPRYKIIEKKQPVAFWCNPISGHNTLYWYLQNLGQGPELLIRYENEEAVDDSQLPKDRFSAERLKGVDSTLKIQPAELGDSAVYLCASSLTGGPGETQYFGPGTRLLVL.

V usage is TRBV18 and J usage is TRBJ1-1; no reliable D call. In germline, CDR1 is KGHSH, CDR2 LQKENI. This CDR3 comprises 15 residues. V gave up 0 bases and J gave up 0 bases, with 8 bases separating them. This CDR3 is CASSPPDSMNTEAFF. The DNA of the CDR3 is TGTGCCAGCTCACCACCGGACTCCATGAACACTGAAGCTTTCTTT.

The chain joins TRBV5-5 to TRBJ1-1, with D unclear. Germline V gene lookup returns CDR1 SGHKS and CDR2 YYEKEE (reference sequence). Trimming shortened V by 0 bases and J by 7 bases, and 7 bases separated the two germline ends. The CDR3 runs to 12 residues. The CDR3 bases are TGTGCCAGCAGCTTGGATAGCTTTGAAGCTTTCTTT. Residues: CASSLDSFEAFF.

The J gene is TRBJ2-1, the V gene TRBV4-1; TRBD2 agrees at 8 bases. Trimming removed 1 base from V and 7 bases from J; junction bases left unmatched: 9. This CDR3 has 16 residues. CDR1 is MGHRA, CDR2 YSYEKL, per germline. The CDR3 here is CASSQVNGRAGNEQFF. Here the CDR3 DNA reads TGCGCCAGCAGCCAAGTTAACGGGAGGGCAGGGAATGAGCAGTTCTTC.

The count of this clone is one. The chain is built from TRBV6-5 and TRBJ2-7; the match to TRBD1 covers 8 bases. The CDR3 totals 14 residues. In germline, CDR1 is MNHEY, CDR2 SVGAGI. Unmatched junction bases numbered 0, after V lost 1 base and J lost 1 base. In DNA, the CDR3 is TGTGCCAGCAGTTACTGGGACAGGTCCTACGAGCAGTACTTC. Translated, it gives CASSYWDRSYEQYF.